One sample yielded the 6 T cell receptor beta chains listed below, sequenced in a study of T-cell memory formation after mild COVID-19 (dated by TCRdb to about 2021). The library came from 5' RACE. The sequencer was an Illumina NovaSeq 6000. TCRdb applied fastp at Q25 and MiXCR to the public reads, then kept only in-frame beta chains. Under each unique CDR3 protein, matching rows form one entry showing the most common genes and DNA. This sample has about 50,000 distinct CDR3 sequences in its table, and approximately 12% of those were observed once. The ten largest clonotypes hold approximately 25% of the sample. The sample comprised PBMCs or a T cell subset sorted from them (not recorded which). These receptors came from a young man who had mild COVID-19 (a few samples of this study predate the infection). The sample titles of this study are shuffled in the database, so cell type and time point are left out; the donor was told from shared clones.

This clonotype was detected only a few times. The V call is TRBV29-1, the J call TRBJ1-2; D gene uncertain. V was pared by 5 bases and J by 4 bases, with 20 bases between. Germline assignment: CDR1 SQVTM and CDR2 ANQGSEA. There are 15 residues in the CDR3. The CDR3 region has the DNA TGCAGCGTTAATAGCGGGCCCCATCTCTTCTATGGCTACACCTTC. Protein product: CSVNSGPHLFYGYTF.

This clonotype occurred a few times. The V call is TRBV29-1, the J call TRBJ1-4, with TRBD1 as a possible D gene (6 bases). CDR3 size: 13 residues. Germline assignment: CDR1 SQVTM and CDR2 ANQGSEA. V dropped 2 bases and J dropped 5 bases, with 9 bases sitting between them. The CDR3 sequence is CSVEPRGNEKLFF. The CDR3 DNA follows: TGCAGCGTTGAACCCAGGGGAAATGAAAAACTGTTTTTT.

The table lists this clonotype with many counts. V usage is TRBV6-6 and J usage is TRBJ2-7; D is possibly TRBD1 (5 bases). V was cut by 10 bases and J by 3 bases, with 13 bases left in between. Germline V gives CDR1 MNHNY, CDR2 SVGAGI (reference sequence). The CDR3 runs to 12 residues. The CDR3 DNA is TGTGCCATTCAGGGTGTCGGCTACGAGCAGTACTTC. Its protein is CAIQGVGYEQYF.

This sequence joins TRBV6-1 and TRBJ2-6; the match to TRBD2 covers 7 bases. From germline, CDR1 is MNHNS and CDR2 SASEGT. CDR3 length: 16 amino acids. V trimming: 1 base; J trimming: 2 bases; junction bases outside the gene matches: 2. The CDR3 reads CASSEVGGTGANVLTF. The CDR3 DNA reads as TGTGCCAGCAGTGAAGTGGGGGGGACTGGGGCCAACGTCCTGACTTTC.

The chain carries TRBV12-3 or TRBV12-4 and TRBJ1-5; tentative D call: TRBD1 (6 bases). The CDR3 spans 13 residues. Trimming removed 6 bases from V and 9 bases from J, with 15 bases in between. Here the CDR3 reads CASRDSLRGPQHF. Written as DNA, the CDR3 is TGTGCCAGCAGGGACAGCCTTCGTGGGCCCCAGCATTTT.

This clonotype occurred many times. The chain links TRBV7-2 to TRBJ1-2, with 7 bases that match TRBD1. CDR3 length: 14 amino acids. The germline V gene encodes CDR1 SGHTA and CDR2 FQGNSA. After removal of 5 bases from V and 8 bases from J, the junction contained 11 bases not matched to a gene. CDR3 sequence (DNA): TGTGCCAGCAGCCCCGGGACAGATGGGGGCGGCTACACCTTC. Its translation is CASSPGTDGGGYTF.